This TCR beta chain was captured by sequencing in a study of blood T cell repertoires in COVID-19. Study context: Sources were T cells, B-cell-depleted T cells, or PBMCs; the material itself was cDNA or gDNA.

In the authors' workflow: Scientists estimated how many nucleated cells there were by amplifying reference gene primers. Clones were read by immunoSEQ multiplex PCR, and TCRdb kept only the in-frame ones, dropping some. The DNA was the basis for D and trimming; V, J and clone size are from that table. The data show roughly 30,000 clones, approximately 90% seen once. Sequencing was carried out using peripheral blood. The receptor was isolated from a human donor in a cohort sampled during active COVID-19.

Here the CDR3 DNA reads TGTGCCAGCAGTTATAGAGAGGGCCCCTCCTACGAGCAGTACTTC. It codes for CASSYREGPSYEQYF. This rearrangement joins TRBV6-2 or TRBV6-3 to TRBJ2-7; D is perhaps TRBD2 (5 bases). Germline-derived CDR1 and CDR2 are MNHEY and SVGEGT. V was clipped by 3 bases and J by 0 bases, with 12 bases between them. The CDR3 sequence is 15 residues long.